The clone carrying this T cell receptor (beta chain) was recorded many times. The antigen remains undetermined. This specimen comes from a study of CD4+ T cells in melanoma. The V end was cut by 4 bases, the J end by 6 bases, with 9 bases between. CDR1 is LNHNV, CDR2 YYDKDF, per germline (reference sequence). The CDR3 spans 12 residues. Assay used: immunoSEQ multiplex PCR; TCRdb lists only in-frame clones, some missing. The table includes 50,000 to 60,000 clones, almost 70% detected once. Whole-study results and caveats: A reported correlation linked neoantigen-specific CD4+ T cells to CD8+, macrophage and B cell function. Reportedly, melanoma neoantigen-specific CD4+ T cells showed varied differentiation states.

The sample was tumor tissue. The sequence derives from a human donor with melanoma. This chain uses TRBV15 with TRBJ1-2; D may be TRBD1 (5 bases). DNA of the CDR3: TGTGCCACCAGCACAGGGTGGGATGGCTACACCTTC. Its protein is CATSTGWDGYTF.